These 22 T cell receptor beta chains originate from one sample sequenced in a study of blood T cell repertoires in COVID-19. Clones were sequenced by immunoSEQ multiplex PCR, and TCRdb holds only the in-frame ones, with some missing. The sample yields about 190,000 clones, about 88% seen once. The sequenced sample was peripheral blood. These receptors all stem from a woman aged 40 to 50 who had recovered from COVID-19.

This clone has a single count. The CDR3 nucleotides read TGTGCCATCACGGGGACAGGCTACAATGAGCAGTTCTTC. Protein: CAITGTGYNEQFF. V gene TRBV10-3 combines with J gene TRBJ2-1, with 8 bases identical to TRBD1. Losses at the gene ends were 7 bases for V and 3 bases for J; bases not matched to a gene: 2. This CDR3 comprises 13 residues. Germline V gives CDR1 ENHRY, CDR2 SYGVKD.

J is TRBJ2-7 and V is TRBV7-8, with TRBD1 matching over 9 bases. The CDR3 runs 16 residues. CDR1 is SGHVS and CDR2 is FQNEAQ in the germline V gene. J was trimmed by 3 bases and V by 0 bases; bases with no gene match: 6. The CDR3 region is CASSLALGTGIYEQYF. CDR3 bases: TGTGCCAGCAGCTTAGCTCTTGGGACAGGGATCTACGAGCAGTACTTC.

DNA for the CDR3: TGTGCCAGCAGCCGGGACAGGGGAAACACCATATATTTT. This translates into CASSRDRGNTIYF. The rearrangement uses TRBV4-2 and TRBJ1-3, with 8 nucleotides matching TRBD1. This CDR3 spans 13 amino acids. Unmatched junction bases numbered 0, after V lost 4 bases and J lost 4 bases. Germline V gives CDR1 LGHNA, CDR2 YNFKEQ.

The J gene is TRBJ1-5, the V gene TRBV7-2; D is unclear. Germline V gene lookup returns CDR1 SGHTA and CDR2 FQGNSA. This CDR3 region has 13 residues. Trimming removed 4 bases from V and 0 bases from J, with 4 bases in between. The CDR3 protein is CASSYYSNQPQHF. CDR3 coding DNA: TGTGCCAGCAGCTATTATAGCAATCAGCCCCAGCATTTT.

This CDR3 is CASSLEAAAGGYTF. Written as DNA, the CDR3 is TGCGCCAGCAGCTTGGAGGCGGCTGCCGGTGGCTACACCTTC. V and J are TRBV5-1 and TRBJ1-2; D not certain. Trimming took off 0 bases at V and 7 bases at J, with 13 bases between the two ends. CDR1 is SGHRS and CDR2 is YFSETQ in the germline V gene. This CDR3 is 14 amino acids long.

In this sample, this clone turned up a few times. The genes are TRBV18 and TRBJ1-5; TRBD1 matches 8 bases. Germline assignment: CDR1 KGHSH and CDR2 LQKENI. Losses at the gene ends were 0 bases for V and 7 bases for J; bases not matched to a gene: 5. This CDR3 contains 15 residues. This chain's CDR3 is CASSPPGQGHQPQHF. DNA for the CDR3: TGTGCCAGCTCACCACCAGGACAGGGACACCAGCCCCAGCATTTT.

The V call is TRBV7-3, the J call TRBJ2-1, with 8 positions matching TRBD1. The ends lost 4 bases at V and 7 bases at J; junction bases unmatched: 6. CDR1 is SGHTA, CDR2 FQGTGA, per germline. This CDR3 is built from 14 residues. The CDR3 is CASSYGQGRNEQFF. CDR3 coding DNA: TGTGCCAGCAGCTATGGACAGGGTAGGAATGAGCAGTTCTTC.

This chain links TRBV28 with TRBJ1-2; D unclear. The germline gives CDR1 MDHEN, CDR2 SYDVKM. Trimming removed 3 bases from V and 4 bases from J, with 9 bases in between. The CDR3 extends over 13 amino acids. In DNA form, the CDR3 reads TGTGCCAGCAGTTTTAACCAGGCCTATGGCTACACCTTC. It is translated as CASSFNQAYGYTF.

This clone was picked up a small number of times. This chain links TRBV10-3 with TRBJ1-1; D gene ambiguous. The germline V gene encodes CDR1 ENHRY and CDR2 SYGVKD. The CDR3 runs 13 residues. V lost 3 bases and J lost 1, with 6 bases in between. The CDR3 spells CAISESGNTEAFF. In nucleotides, the CDR3 is TGTGCCATCAGTGAATCGGGGAACACTGAAGCTTTCTTT.

This chain joins TRBV12-5 and TRBJ2-1; TRBD2 matches at 16 bases. CDR1 is LGHNT and CDR2 is FRNRAP in the germline V gene. The length of the CDR3 is 16 residues. The V gene end was trimmed by 2 bases and the J gene end by 10 bases; junction bases not matched to a gene: 5. The CDR3 spells CASGLPRGLAGGEQFF. The CDR3 nucleotides read TGTGCTAGTGGTTTGCCGAGGGGACTAGCGGGAGGGGAGCAGTTCTTC.

The genes are TRBV12-3 or TRBV12-4 and TRBJ1-2, with a tentative D call TRBD1 (6 bases). This CDR3 spans 13 amino acids. V lost 10 bases and J lost 4, with 16 bases in between. For the CDR3, the DNA is TGTGCCACCACCAACACAGGGACCTATGGCTACACCTTC. Protein sequence: CATTNTGTYGYTF.

The chain uses TRBV4-2 and TRBJ1-2; D remains ambiguous. Trimming took 0 bases from V and 2 from J, leaving 7 bases between them. CDR1 is LGHNA, CDR2 YNFKEQ, per germline. The CDR3 extends over 14 amino acids. The CDR3 sequence: CASSQDRVNYGYTF. The DNA of the CDR3 is TGTGCCAGCAGCCAAGATCGGGTGAACTATGGCTACACCTTC.

The genes are TRBV29-1 and TRBJ1-2; tentative D call: TRBD1 (6 bases). The CDR3 loop spans 14 amino acids. Germline loops: CDR1 SQVTM, CDR2 ANQGSEA. V was trimmed by 0 bases and J by 3 bases, leaving 11 bases between them. The CDR3 DNA reads as TGCAGCGTTGAAGATCTTCAGGGGTACTATGGCTACACCTTC. This gives the protein CSVEDLQGYYGYTF.

The chain combines TRBV30 with TRBJ1-1; unclear D gene. Germline lookup yields CDR1 GTSNPN and CDR2 SVGIG (reference sequence). The CDR3 loop spans 13 amino acids. V gave up 2 bases and J gave up 2 bases, with 9 bases separating them. CDR3 in amino acids: CAWSPQINTEAFF. DNA for the CDR3: TGTGCCTGGAGTCCACAGATTAACACTGAAGCTTTCTTT.

This chain uses TRBV11-3 with TRBJ2-7; TRBD1 might be the D (6 bases). Between the trimmed V and J ends, which lost 1 base and 6 bases, there was a span of 16 bases. The CDR3 extends over 15 amino acids. Germline loops: CDR1 SGHNT, CDR2 YENEEA. CDR3 amino acids: CASSLGGPGDGEQYF. CDR3 DNA sequence: TGTGCCAGCAGCTTAGGAGGGCCAGGGGACGGCGAGCAGTACTTC.

This clone was observed a handful of times. The rearrangement uses TRBV6-1 and TRBJ2-7; possibly TRBD2 for D (6 bases). The CDR3 sequence is 14 residues long. Trimming left V 3 bases short and J 4 bases short, with 13 bases between. The V gene's germline CDR1 is MNHNS and CDR2 SASEGT. CDR3: CASSESWGRYEQYF. DNA for the CDR3: TGTGCCAGCAGTGAGAGTTGGGGGAGGTACGAGCAGTACTTC.

This chain joins TRBV7-9 and TRBJ2-3; perhaps TRBD1 as D (5 bases). Germline V gene sequence: CDR1 SEHNR, CDR2 FQNEAQ (reference sequence). The CDR3 loop spans 15 amino acids. V was pared by 5 bases and J by 2 bases, with 14 bases between. This CDR3 reads CASSKSQVTTDTQYF. CDR3 bases: TGTGCCAGCAGCAAGTCACAGGTCACCACAGATACGCAGTATTTT.

The chain is built from TRBV5-1 and TRBJ2-2; D may be TRBD1 (6 bases). This CDR3 has 14 amino acids. The ends were cut back, 3 bases at V and 1 base at J, with 7 bases in the middle. Germline loops: CDR1 SGHRS, CDR2 YFSETQ. The CDR3 here is CASSSTGNTGELFF. CDR3 nucleotide sequence: TGCGCCAGCAGCTCGACAGGGAACACCGGGGAGCTGTTTTTT.

The chain has TRBV28 and TRBJ1-4; D unresolved. V dropped 5 bases and J dropped 4 bases, with 11 bases sitting between them. Germline V lookup: CDR1 MDHEN, CDR2 SYDVKM. This CDR3 is built from 14 residues. The CDR3, as DNA: TGTGCCAGCAGTACCCCCGGAGGTAATGAAAAACTGTTTTTT. It yields the protein CASSTPGGNEKLFF.

This chain joins TRBV7-9 and TRBJ2-7, with 13 bases matching TRBD2. The CDR3 covers 15 residues. Germline CDR1 is SEHNR and CDR2 is FQNEAQ (reference sequence). The V gene end was trimmed by 6 bases and the J gene end by 2 bases; junction bases not matched to a gene: 4. The CDR3 loop is CASSPLAGGAYEQYF. The CDR3 DNA follows: TGTGCCAGCAGTCCACTAGCGGGAGGGGCCTACGAGCAGTACTTC.

This rearrangement joins TRBV14 to TRBJ1-1, with D unresolved. Germline V lookup: CDR1 SGHDN, CDR2 FVKESK. The CDR3 is 14 residues long. V lost 2 bases to trimming and J lost 1 base, with 8 bases between them. This CDR3 is CASSQMIGNTEAFF. CDR3 in DNA: TGTGCCAGCAGCCAAATGATCGGGAACACTGAAGCTTTCTTT.

The gene calls are TRBV2 and TRBJ1-5; D gene uncertain. The V and J ends lost 2 bases and 6 bases respectively, with 14 bases between them. Per the germline V gene, CDR1 is SNHLY and CDR2 is FYNNEI. The CDR3 sequence is 15 residues long. In DNA, the CDR3 is TGTGCCAGCAGTGAATTTACGGCGGGTATTCAGCCCCAGCATTTT. It specifies CASSEFTAGIQPQHF.